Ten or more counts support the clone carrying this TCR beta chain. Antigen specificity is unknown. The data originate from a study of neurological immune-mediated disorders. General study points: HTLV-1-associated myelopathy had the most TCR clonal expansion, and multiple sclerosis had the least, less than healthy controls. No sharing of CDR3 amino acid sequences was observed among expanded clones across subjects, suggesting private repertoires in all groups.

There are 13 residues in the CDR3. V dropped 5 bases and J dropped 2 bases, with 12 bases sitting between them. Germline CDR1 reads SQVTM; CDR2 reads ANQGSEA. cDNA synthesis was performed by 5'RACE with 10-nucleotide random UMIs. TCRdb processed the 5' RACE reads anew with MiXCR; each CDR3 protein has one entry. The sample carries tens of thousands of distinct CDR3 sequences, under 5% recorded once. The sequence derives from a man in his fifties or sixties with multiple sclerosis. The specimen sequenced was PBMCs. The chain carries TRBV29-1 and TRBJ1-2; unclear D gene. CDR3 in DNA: TGCAGCGTTCTCCCGGGGAAAAACTATGGCTACACCTTC. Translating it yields CSVLPGKNYGYTF. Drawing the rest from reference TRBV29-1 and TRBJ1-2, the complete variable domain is SAVISQKPSRDICQRGTSLTIQCQVDSQVTMMFWYRQQPGQSLTLIATANQGSEATYESGFVIDKFPISRPNLTFSTLTVSNMSPEDSSIYLCSVLPGKNYGYTFGSGTRLTVV.